This entry describes one T cell receptor (beta chain). Its antigen is not identified. This CDR3 is built from 17 residues. Germline V gene lookup returns CDR1 KGHSH and CDR2 LQKENI. V trimming: 3 bases; J trimming: 4 bases; junction bases outside the gene matches: 10. This specimen comes from a study of cytomegalovirus exposure and HLA in healthy donors. Whole-study results and caveats: Later work found most CMV-associated TCR beta chains apparently HLA-restricted.

Use of 60 Vbeta and 13 Jbeta primers characterized the PCR. Assay: immunoSEQ multiplex PCR; the TCRdb copy retains only in-frame clones and omits some. Among 150,000 to 200,000 clones listed, 75% to 90% were seen once. V gene TRBV18 combines with J gene TRBJ2-1, with 9 bases matching TRBD2. The receptor was isolated from a human donor in good health. The sample consisted of PBMCs. The CDR3 DNA is TGTGCCAGCTCACCTAACTCCGGCGGGGGGGCTTACAATGAGCAGTTCTTC. Protein product: CASSPNSGGGAYNEQFF.